This T cell receptor beta chain comes out of a study of shared clonotypes between healthy human individuals. Germline V CDR1 and CDR2: MNHNS, SASEGT. This CDR3 has 14 residues. Method: immunoSEQ multiplex PCR; TCRdb's copy keeps in-frame clones and lacks some. Seen here are about 520,000 clones, around four fifths observed once, and the top ten hold about 11%. This receptor was obtained from a woman in her forties in good health. Some clones in this sample may be carry-over from other donors' samples. Source material: PBMCs. The chain uses TRBV6-1 and TRBJ2-5, with TRBD1 identical over 7 bases. The J call may not be correct, given that the DNA end is closer to TRBJ2-7. This chain's CDR3 is CASSEGDSSYEQYF. Written as DNA, the CDR3 is TGTGCCAGCAGTGAAGGGGACAGCTCCTACGAGCAGTACTTC.